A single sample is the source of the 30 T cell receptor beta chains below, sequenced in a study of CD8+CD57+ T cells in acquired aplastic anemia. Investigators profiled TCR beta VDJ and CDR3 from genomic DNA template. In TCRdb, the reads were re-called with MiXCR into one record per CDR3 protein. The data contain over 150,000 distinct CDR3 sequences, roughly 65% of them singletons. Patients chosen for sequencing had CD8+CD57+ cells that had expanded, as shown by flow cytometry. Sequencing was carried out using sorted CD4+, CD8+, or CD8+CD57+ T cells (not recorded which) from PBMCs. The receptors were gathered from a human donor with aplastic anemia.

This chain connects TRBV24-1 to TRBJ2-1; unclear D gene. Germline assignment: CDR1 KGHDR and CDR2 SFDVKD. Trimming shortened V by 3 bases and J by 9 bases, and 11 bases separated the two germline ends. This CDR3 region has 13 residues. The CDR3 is CATSDNFVGEQFF. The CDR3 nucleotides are TGTGCCACCAGTGATAATTTCGTAGGTGAGCAGTTCTTC.

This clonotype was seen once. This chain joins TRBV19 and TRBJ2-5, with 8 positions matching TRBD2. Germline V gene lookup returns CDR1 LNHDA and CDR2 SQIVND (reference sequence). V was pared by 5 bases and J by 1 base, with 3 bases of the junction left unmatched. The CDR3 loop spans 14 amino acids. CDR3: CASSSTSVQETQYF. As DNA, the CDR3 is TGTGCCAGTAGTTCGACTAGCGTCCAAGAGACCCAGTACTTC.

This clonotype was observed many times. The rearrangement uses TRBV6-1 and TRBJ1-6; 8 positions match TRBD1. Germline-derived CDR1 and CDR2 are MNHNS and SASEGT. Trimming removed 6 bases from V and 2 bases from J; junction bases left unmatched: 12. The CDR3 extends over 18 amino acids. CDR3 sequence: CASRDRALRRPYNSPLHF. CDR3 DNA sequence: TGTGCCAGCAGGGACAGGGCGCTCCGGAGGCCCTATAATTCACCCCTCCACTTT.

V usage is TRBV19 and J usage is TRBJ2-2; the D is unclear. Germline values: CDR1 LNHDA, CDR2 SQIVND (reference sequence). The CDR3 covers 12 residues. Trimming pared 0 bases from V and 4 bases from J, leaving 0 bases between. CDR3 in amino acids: CASSIDTGELFF. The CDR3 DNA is TGTGCCAGTAGTATAGACACCGGGGAGCTGTTTTTT. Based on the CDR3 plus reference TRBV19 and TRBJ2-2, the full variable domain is DGGITQSPKYLFRKEGQNVTLSCEQNLNHDAMYWYRQDPGQGLRLIYYSQIVNDFQKGDIAEGYSVSREKKESFPLTVTSAQKNPTAFYLCASSIDTGELFFGEGSRLTVL.

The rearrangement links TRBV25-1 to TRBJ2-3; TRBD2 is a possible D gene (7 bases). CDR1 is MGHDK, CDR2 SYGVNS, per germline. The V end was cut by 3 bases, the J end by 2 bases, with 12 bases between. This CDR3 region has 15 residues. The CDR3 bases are TGTGCCAGCAGTGACCCGCGGGGGCCCACAGATACGCAGTATTTT. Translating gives CASSDPRGPTDTQYF.

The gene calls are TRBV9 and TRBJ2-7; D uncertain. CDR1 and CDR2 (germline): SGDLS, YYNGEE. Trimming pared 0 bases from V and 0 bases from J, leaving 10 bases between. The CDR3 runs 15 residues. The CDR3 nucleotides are TGTGCCAGCAGCGTAGGGTCGTACAGCTCCTACGAGCAGTACTTC. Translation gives CASSVGSYSSYEQYF.

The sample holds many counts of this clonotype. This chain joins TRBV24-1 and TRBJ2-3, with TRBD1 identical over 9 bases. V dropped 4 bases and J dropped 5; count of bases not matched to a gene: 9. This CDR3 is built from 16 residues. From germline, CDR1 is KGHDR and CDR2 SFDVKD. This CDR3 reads CATSETKQGARDTQYF. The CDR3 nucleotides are TGTGCCACCAGTGAAACGAAACAGGGGGCGCGAGATACGCAGTATTTT.

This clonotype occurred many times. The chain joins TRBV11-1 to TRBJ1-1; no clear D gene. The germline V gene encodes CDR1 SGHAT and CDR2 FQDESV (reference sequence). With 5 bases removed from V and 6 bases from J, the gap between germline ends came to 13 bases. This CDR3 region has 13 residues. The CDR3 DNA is TGTGCCAGCAGCCCCCCACCGAGCGCTGAAGCTTTCTTT. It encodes CASSPPPSAEAFF.

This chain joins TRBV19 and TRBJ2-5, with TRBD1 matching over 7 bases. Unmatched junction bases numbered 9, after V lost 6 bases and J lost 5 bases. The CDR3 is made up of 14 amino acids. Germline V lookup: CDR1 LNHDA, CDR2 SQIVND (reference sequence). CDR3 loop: CASSTTGVWETQYF. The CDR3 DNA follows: TGTGCCAGTAGCACTACAGGGGTATGGGAGACCCAGTACTTC.

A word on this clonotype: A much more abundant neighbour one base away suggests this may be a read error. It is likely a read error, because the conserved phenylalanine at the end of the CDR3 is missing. As DNA, the CDR3 is TGTGCCAGCAGCTTTGGGGGGCTAGATCTGTATGGCTACACCCTC. It is translated as CASSFGGLDLYGYTL. The rearrangement uses TRBV7-3 and TRBJ1-2; D perhaps matches TRBD1 (6 bases). Per the germline V gene, CDR1 is SGHTA and CDR2 is FQGTGA. The CDR3 has 15 residues. Trimming cost V 3 bases and J 5 bases, with 16 bases left between them.

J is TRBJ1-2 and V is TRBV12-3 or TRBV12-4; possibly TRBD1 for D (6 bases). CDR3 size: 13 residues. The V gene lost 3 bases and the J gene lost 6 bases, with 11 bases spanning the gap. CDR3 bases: TGTGCCAGCAGTTTTCCAGGGGTCCATGGCTACACCTTC. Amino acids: CASSFPGVHGYTF.

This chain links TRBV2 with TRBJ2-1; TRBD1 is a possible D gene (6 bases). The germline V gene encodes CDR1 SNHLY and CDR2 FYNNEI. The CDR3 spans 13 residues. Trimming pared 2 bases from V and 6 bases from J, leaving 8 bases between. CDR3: CASSEQGPNEQFF. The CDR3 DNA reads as TGTGCCAGCAGTGAACAGGGGCCCAATGAGCAGTTCTTC.

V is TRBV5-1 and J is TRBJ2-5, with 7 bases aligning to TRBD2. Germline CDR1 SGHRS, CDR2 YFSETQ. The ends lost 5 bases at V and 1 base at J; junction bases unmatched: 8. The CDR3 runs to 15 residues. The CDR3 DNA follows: TGCGCCAGCAGTATGCAAGCGGGGTCCCAAGAGACCCAGTACTTC. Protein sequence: CASSMQAGSQETQYF. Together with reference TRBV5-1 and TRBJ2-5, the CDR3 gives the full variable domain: KAGVTQTPRYLIKTRGQQVTLSCSPISGHRSVSWYQQTPGQGLQFLFEYFSETQRNKGNFPGRFSGRQFSNSRSEMNVSTLELGDSALYLCASSMQAGSQETQYFGPGTRLLVL.

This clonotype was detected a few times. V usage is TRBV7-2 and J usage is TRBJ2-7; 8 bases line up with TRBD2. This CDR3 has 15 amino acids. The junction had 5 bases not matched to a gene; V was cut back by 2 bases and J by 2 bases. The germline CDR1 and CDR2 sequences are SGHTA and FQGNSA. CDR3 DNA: TGTGCCAGCAGCTTAACTCTTAGCGGGGCCTACGAGCAGTACTTC. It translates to CASSLTLSGAYEQYF.

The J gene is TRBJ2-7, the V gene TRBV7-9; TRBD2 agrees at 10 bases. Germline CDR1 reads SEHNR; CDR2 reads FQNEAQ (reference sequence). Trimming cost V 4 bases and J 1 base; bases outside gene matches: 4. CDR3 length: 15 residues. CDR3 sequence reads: CASSYSGRGSYEQYF. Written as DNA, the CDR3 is TGTGCCAGCAGCTACAGCGGGAGGGGATCCTACGAGCAGTACTTC. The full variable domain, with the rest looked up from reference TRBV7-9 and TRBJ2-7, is DTGVSQNPRHKITKRGQNVTFRCDPISEHNRLYWYRQTLGQGPEFLTYFQNEAQLEKSRLLSDRFSAERPKGSFSTLEIQRTEQGDSAMYLCASSYSGRGSYEQYFGPGTRLTVT.

CDR3 protein: CASSSWTGTMYNEQFF. The CDR3 nucleotides are TGTGCCAGCAGCTCCTGGACCGGGACTATGTACAATGAGCAGTTCTTC. J is TRBJ2-1 and V is TRBV7-2; the match to TRBD2 covers 7 bases. Trimming at V came to 4 bases and at J to 4 bases, leaving 10 bases not matched to a gene. The CDR3 has 16 amino acids. CDR1 SGHTA and CDR2 FQGNSA come from the germline V gene.

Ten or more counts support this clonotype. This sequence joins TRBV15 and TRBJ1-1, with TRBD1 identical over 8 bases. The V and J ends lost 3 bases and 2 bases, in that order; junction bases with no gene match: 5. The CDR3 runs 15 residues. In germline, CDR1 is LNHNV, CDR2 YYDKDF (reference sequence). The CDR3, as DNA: TGTGCCACCAGCAGGGACAGGGCGACCAACACTGAAGCTTTCTTT. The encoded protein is CATSRDRATNTEAFF.

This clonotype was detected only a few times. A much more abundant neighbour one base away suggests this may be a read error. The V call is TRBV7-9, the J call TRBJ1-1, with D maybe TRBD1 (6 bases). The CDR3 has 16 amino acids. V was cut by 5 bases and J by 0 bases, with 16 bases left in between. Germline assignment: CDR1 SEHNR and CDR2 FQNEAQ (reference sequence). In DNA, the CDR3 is TGTGCCAGCAGCCTACAGGGAGGGGGGTTGAACACTGAAGCTTTCTTT. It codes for CASSLQGGGLNTEAFF.

CDR3 sequence (DNA): TGTGCCAGTACTGTACACGCAACTAATGAAAAACTGTTTTTT. This translates into CASTVHATNEKLFF. The rearrangement joins TRBV19 to TRBJ1-4; D call uncertain. The CDR3 has 14 residues. V lost 7 bases and J 0 bases, leaving 9 bases between the germline ends. Germline lookup yields CDR1 LNHDA and CDR2 SQIVND (reference sequence). Together with reference TRBV19 and TRBJ1-4, the CDR3 gives the full variable domain: DGGITQSPKYLFRKEGQNVTLSCEQNLNHDAMYWYRQDPGQGLRLIYYSQIVNDFQKGDIAEGYSVSREKKESFPLTVTSAQKNPTAFYLCASTVHATNEKLFFGSGTQLSVL.

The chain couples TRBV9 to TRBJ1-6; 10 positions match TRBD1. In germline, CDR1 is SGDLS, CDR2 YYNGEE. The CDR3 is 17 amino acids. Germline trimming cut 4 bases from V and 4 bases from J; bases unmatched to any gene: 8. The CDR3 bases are TGTGCCAGCAGCCTAAGGGACAGGGGCATGTATAATTCACCCCTCCACTTT. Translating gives CASSLRDRGMYNSPLHF.

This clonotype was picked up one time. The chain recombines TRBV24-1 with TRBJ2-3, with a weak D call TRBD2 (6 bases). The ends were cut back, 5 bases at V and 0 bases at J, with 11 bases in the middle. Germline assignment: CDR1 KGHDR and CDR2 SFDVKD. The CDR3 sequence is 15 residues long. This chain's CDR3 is CATSVGGSSTDTQYF. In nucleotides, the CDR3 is TGTGCCACCAGTGTAGGAGGGAGTAGCACAGATACGCAGTATTTT.

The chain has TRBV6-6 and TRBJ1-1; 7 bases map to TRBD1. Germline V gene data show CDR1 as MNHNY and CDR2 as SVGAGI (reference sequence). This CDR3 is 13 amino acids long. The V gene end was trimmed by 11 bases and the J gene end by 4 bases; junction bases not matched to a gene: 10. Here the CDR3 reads CACKRDRGTEAFF. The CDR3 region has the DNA TGTGCCTGCAAACGGGACAGAGGCACTGAAGCTTTCTTT.

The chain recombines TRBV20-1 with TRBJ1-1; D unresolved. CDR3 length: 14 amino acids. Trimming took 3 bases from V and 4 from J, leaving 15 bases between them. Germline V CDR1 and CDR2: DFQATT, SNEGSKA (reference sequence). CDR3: CSARLSMSSTEAFF. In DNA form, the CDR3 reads TGCAGTGCTAGGTTAAGCATGTCATCCACTGAAGCTTTCTTT.

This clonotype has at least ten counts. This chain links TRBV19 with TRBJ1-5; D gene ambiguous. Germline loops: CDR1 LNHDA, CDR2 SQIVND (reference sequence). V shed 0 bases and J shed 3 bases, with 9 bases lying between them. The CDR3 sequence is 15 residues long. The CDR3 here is CASSIDNGVNQPQHF. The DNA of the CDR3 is TGTGCCAGTAGTATAGATAACGGAGTCAATCAGCCCCAGCATTTT.

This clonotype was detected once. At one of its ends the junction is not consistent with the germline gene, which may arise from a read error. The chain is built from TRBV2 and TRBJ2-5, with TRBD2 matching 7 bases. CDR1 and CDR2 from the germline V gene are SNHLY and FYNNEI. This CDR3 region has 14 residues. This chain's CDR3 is CASSEGQLGGTQYF. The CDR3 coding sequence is TGTGCCAGCAGTGAAGGACAGTTGGGGGGGACCCAGTATTTC. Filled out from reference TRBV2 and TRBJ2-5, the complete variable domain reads EPEVTQTPSHQVTQMGQEVILRCVPISNHLYFYWYRQILGQKVEFLVSFYNNEISEKSEIFDDQFSVERPDGSNFTLKIRSTKLEDSAMYFCASSEGQLGGTQYFGPGTRLLVL.

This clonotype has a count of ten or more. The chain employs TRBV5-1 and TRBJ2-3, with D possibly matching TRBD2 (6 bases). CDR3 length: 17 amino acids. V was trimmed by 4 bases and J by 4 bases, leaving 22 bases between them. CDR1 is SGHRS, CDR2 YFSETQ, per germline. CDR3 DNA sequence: TGCGCCAGCAGCGAAATCGGAATCCGGGAGAAGGCAGATACGCAGTATTTT. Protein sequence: CASSEIGIREKADTQYF.

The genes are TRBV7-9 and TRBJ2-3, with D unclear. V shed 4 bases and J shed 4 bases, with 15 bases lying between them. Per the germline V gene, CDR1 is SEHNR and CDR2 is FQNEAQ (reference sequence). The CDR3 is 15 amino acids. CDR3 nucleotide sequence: TGTGCCAGCAGCTCGCCGCTAGACTCATCAGATACGCAGTATTTT. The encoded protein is CASSSPLDSSDTQYF.

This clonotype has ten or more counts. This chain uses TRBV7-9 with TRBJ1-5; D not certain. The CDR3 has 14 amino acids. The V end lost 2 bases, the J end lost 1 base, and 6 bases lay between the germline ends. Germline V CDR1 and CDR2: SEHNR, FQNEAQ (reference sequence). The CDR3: CASSLWGSNQPQHF. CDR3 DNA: TGTGCCAGCAGCTTATGGGGAAGCAATCAGCCCCAGCATTTT. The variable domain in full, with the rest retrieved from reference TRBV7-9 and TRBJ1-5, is DTGVSQNPRHKITKRGQNVTFRCDPISEHNRLYWYRQTLGQGPEFLTYFQNEAQLEKSRLLSDRFSAERPKGSFSTLEIQRTEQGDSAMYLCASSLWGSNQPQHFGDGTRLSIL.

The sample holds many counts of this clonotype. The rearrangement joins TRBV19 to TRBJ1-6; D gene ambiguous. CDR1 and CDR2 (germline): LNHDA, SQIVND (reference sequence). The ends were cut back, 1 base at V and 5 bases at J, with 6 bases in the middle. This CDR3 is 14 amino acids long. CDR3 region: CASSIGEDNSPLHF. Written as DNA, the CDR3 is TGTGCCAGTAGTATAGGGGAAGATAATTCACCCCTCCACTTT.

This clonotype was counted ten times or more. The CDR3 nucleotides are TGTGCCAGCAGCCCTGGACACGGTGAAGCTTTCTTT. It codes for CASSPGHGEAFF. The genes are TRBV5-8 and TRBJ1-1, with D perhaps matching TRBD1 (5 bases). Germline CDR1 SGHTS, CDR2 YDEGEE. CDR3 length equals 12 residues. Trimming removed 4 bases at V and 7 bases at J, with 11 bases between.